A selection of T cell receptor beta chains follows, all from one sample in a study of shared clonotypes between healthy human individuals. Method: immunoSEQ multiplex PCR; TCRdb's copy keeps in-frame clones and lacks some. The sample holds about 1.1 million clones, around 78% seen once. The specimen was memory CD4+ T cells from PBMCs. These receptors originate from a man aged 18 to 30 in good health. Some clones in this sample may be carry-over from other donors' samples. Each CDR3 is given with its conserved first and last residue. Fields, in order: CDR3 protein, CDR3 DNA, D gene, J gene, V gene, clone size. The D gene is left open where the match is weak. The size entry is marked missing in some rows and otherwise reads once, few, many or a size class.

CDR3aa: CASQVLWAGYTF; CDR3nt: TGTGCCAGCCAGGTCTTATGGGCGGGCTACACCTTC; d_gene: NA; j_gene: TRBJ1-2; v_gene: TRBV28; abundance: NA
CDR3aa: CASSLYEGNEQFF; CDR3nt: TGTGCCAGCAGCTTATACGAAGGGAATGAGCAGTTCTTC; d_gene: NA; j_gene: TRBJ2-1; v_gene: TRBV7-3; abundance: NA
CDR3aa: CASSKSSGSVETQYF; CDR3nt: TGTGCCAGCAGCAAATCTAGCGGGAGTGTAGAGACCCAGTACTTC; d_gene: TRBD2; j_gene: TRBJ2-5; v_gene: TRBV9; abundance: NA
CDR3aa: CASSLAGIDTQYF; CDR3nt: TGTGCCAGCAGCTTAGCAGGGATAGATACGCAGTATTTT; d_gene: NA; j_gene: TRBJ2-3; v_gene: TRBV7-3; abundance: NA
CDR3aa: CASSGGQPPLSEAFF; CDR3nt: TGTGCCAGCAGCGGAGGACAGCCGCCTCTGTCTGAAGCTTTCTTT; d_gene: NA; j_gene: TRBJ1-1; v_gene: TRBV5-4; abundance: NA
CDR3aa: CASSLGAQETQYF; CDR3nt: TGTGCCAGCAGCTTAGGGGCGCAAGAGACCCAGTACTTC; d_gene: NA; j_gene: TRBJ2-5; v_gene: TRBV7-9; abundance: many
CDR3aa: CASSERLANTEAFF; CDR3nt: TGCGCCAGCAGTGAAAGACTAGCGAACACTGAAGCTTTCTTT; d_gene: NA; j_gene: TRBJ1-1; v_gene: TRBV10-1; abundance: few
CDR3aa: CASSGDSAEAFF; CDR3nt: TGTGCCAGCAGCGGAGACAGTGCTGAAGCTTTCTTT; d_gene: NA; j_gene: TRBJ1-1; v_gene: TRBV2; abundance: NA
CDR3aa: CATSRDRAVTDTQYF; CDR3nt: TGTGCCACCAGCAGAGATCGGGCGGTCACAGATACGCAGTATTTT; d_gene: NA; j_gene: TRBJ2-3; v_gene: TRBV15; abundance: few
CDR3aa: CASSLGVTYGYTF; CDR3nt: TGCGCCAGCAGCTTGGGGGTAACCTATGGCTACACCTTC; d_gene: NA; j_gene: TRBJ1-2; v_gene: TRBV5-1; abundance: many
CDR3aa: CASSLRQGVNEQYF; CDR3nt: TGCGCCAGCAGCTTGAGACAGGGAGTCAACGAGCAGTACTTT; d_gene: TRBD1; j_gene: TRBJ2-7; v_gene: TRBV5-1; abundance: NA
CDR3aa: CASRNELIGAEAFF; CDR3nt: TGTGCCAGCAGAAACGAGTTGATAGGCGCTGAAGCTTTCTTT; d_gene: NA; j_gene: TRBJ1-1; v_gene: TRBV2; abundance: few
CDR3aa: CASSSANTEAFF; CDR3nt: TGTGCCAGCAGTTCCGCCAACACTGAAGCTTTCTTT; d_gene: NA; j_gene: TRBJ1-1; v_gene: TRBV6-6; abundance: NA
CDR3aa: CATSRDLPATSYEQYF; CDR3nt: TGTGCCACCAGCAGAGATCTACCAGCTACGTCCTACGAGCAGTACTTC; d_gene: NA; j_gene: TRBJ2-7; v_gene: TRBV15; abundance: NA
CDR3aa: CASRQTGPTYEQYF; CDR3nt: TGTGCCAGCAGGCAGACGGGGCCGACCTACGAGCAGTACTTC; d_gene: NA; j_gene: TRBJ2-7; v_gene: TRBV28; abundance: NA
CDR3aa: CASSRKCRDSYNQPQHF; CDR3nt: TGCGCCAGCAGCCGCAAATGCCGGGACAGCTACAATCAGCCCCAGCATTTT; d_gene: TRBD1; j_gene: TRBJ1-5; v_gene: TRBV5-1; abundance: few
CDR3aa: CASSKGQGVWETQYF; CDR3nt: TGTGCCAGCAGCAAAGGACAGGGGGTGTGGGAGACCCAGTACTTC; d_gene: TRBD1; j_gene: TRBJ2-5; v_gene: TRBV5-4; abundance: NA
CDR3aa: CASSSQFGQGNTEAFF; CDR3nt: TGTGCCAGCAGCTCCCAGTTCGGTCAGGGCAACACTGAAGCTTTCTTT; d_gene: NA; j_gene: TRBJ1-1; v_gene: TRBV7-8; abundance: NA